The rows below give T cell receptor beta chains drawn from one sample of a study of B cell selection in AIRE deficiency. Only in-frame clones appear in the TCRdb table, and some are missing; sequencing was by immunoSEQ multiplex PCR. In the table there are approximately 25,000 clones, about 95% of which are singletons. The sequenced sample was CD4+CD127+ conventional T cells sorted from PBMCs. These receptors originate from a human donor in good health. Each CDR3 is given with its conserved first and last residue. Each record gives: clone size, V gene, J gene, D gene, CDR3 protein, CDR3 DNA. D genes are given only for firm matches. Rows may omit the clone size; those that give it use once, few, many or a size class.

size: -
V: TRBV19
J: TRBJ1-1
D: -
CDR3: CASTPGRRNTEAFF
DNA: TGTGCCAGTACCCCGGGACGAAGGAACACTGAAGCTTTCTTT

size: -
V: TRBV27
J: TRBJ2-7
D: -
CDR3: CASSLRDGYEQYF
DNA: TGTGCCAGCAGCCTAAGGGACGGCTACGAGCAGTACTTC

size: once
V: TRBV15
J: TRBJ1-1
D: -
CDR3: CATSSLKGPRIEAFF
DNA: TGTGCCACCAGCAGTCTAAAGGGCCCTAGAATTGAAGCTTTCTTT

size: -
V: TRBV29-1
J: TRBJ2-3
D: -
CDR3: CSVVGGGRDTQYF
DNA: TGCAGCGTCGTCGGTGGGGGTCGGGATACGCAGTATTTT

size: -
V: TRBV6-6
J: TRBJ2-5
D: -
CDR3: CASSSAQETQYF
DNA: TGTGCCAGCAGCTCAGCTCAAGAGACCCAGTACTTC

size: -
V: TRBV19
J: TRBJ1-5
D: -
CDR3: CASSKGMYQPQHF
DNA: TGTGCCAGTAGTAAGGGGATGTATCAGCCCCAGCATTTT

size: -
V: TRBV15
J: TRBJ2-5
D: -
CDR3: CATSRAGPRETQYF
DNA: TGTGCCACCAGCAGAGCCGGGCCACGAGAGACCCAGTACTTC

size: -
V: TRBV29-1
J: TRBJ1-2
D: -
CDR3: CSVEGAHGYTF
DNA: TGCAGCGTTGAAGGAGCTCATGGCTACACCTTC

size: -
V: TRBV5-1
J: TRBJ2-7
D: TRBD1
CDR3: CASSEGQVFSYEQYF
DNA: TGCGCCAGCAGCGAGGGACAGGTGTTCTCCTACGAGCAGTACTTC

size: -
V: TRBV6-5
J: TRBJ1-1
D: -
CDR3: CASSSLTGNTEAFF
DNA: TGTGCCAGCAGTTCTTTAACAGGGAACACTGAAGCTTTCTTT

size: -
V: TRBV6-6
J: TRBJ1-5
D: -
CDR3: CASSAGVYSNQPQHF
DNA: TGTGCCAGCAGTGCGGGGGTGTATAGCAATCAGCCCCAGCATTTT

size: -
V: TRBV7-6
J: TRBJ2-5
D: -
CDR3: CASSLAQEQETQYF
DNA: TGTGCCAGCAGCTTAGCCCAGGAACAAGAGACCCAGTACTTC

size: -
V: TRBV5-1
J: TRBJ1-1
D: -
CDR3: CASSPGRARDTEAFF
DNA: TGCGCCAGCAGCCCCGGTAGAGCGAGGGACACTGAAGCTTTCTTT

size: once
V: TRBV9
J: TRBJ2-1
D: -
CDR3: CASSPTYNEQFF
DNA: TGTGCCAGCAGCCCAACCTACAATGAGCAGTTCTTC

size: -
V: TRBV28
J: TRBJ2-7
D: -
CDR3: CASSLSVPHYEQYF
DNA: TGTGCCAGCAGTTTATCAGTACCCCACTACGAGCAGTACTTC

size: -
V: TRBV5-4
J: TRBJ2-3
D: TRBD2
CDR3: CASNLMVGTRERHTDTQYF
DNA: TGTGCCAGCAACCTAATGGTGGGGACTAGAGAGCGGCACACAGATACGCAGTATTTT

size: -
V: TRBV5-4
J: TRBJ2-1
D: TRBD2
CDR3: CASSSTEREWGEQFF
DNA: TGTGCCAGCAGCTCGACGGAGCGGGAGTGGGGTGAGCAGTTCTTC

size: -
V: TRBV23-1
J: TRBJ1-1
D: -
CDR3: CASSQSDYGNTEAFF
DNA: TGCGCCAGCAGTCAATCCGATTACGGGAACACTGAAGCTTTCTTT

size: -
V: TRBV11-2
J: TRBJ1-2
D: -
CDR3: CASSFLTSNYGYTF
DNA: TGTGCCAGCAGCTTCCTGACATCCAACTATGGCTACACCTTC

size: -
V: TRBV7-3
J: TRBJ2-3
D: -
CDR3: CASSPLGERHTQYF
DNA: TGTGCCAGCAGCCCCCTGGGGGAGAGACATACGCAGTATTTT

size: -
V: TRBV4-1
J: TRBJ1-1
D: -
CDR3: CASSQRTGEAFF
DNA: TGCGCCAGCAGCCAAAGGACGGGGGAAGCTTTCTTT

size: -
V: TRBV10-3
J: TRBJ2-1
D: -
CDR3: CAISDGSGEQFF
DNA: TGTGCCATCAGTGACGGCTCCGGTGAGCAGTTCTTC

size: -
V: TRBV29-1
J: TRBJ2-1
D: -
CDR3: CSVGSVLGNEQFF
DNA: TGCAGCGTTGGCAGCGTTCTCGGCAATGAGCAGTTCTTC

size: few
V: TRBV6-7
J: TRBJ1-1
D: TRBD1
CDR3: CASSYLRGRNTEAFF
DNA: TGTGCCAGCAGTTACCTTAGGGGGCGGAACACTGAAGCTTTCTTT

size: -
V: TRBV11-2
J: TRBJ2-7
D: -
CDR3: CASRPTRSGPERGEQYF
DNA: TGTGCCAGCAGACCCACCCGCAGCGGGCCCGAGCGTGGCGAGCAGTACTTC

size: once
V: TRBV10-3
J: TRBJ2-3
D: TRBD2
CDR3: CATSSGSSTDTQYF
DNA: TGTGCCACCTCTAGCGGGAGTAGCACAGATACGCAGTATTTT

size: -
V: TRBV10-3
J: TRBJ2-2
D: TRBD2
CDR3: CAISEGLAGSGELFF
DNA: TGTGCCATCAGTGAGGGACTAGCTGGATCCGGGGAGCTGTTTTTT

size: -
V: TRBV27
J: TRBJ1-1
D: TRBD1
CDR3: CASSSAGGRSTEAFF
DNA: TGTGCCAGCAGTTCGGCAGGGGGCCGGTCCACTGAAGCTTTCTTT

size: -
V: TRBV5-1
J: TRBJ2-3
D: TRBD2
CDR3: CASSRGLAGGDTQYF
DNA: TGCGCCAGCAGCAGAGGACTAGCGGGAGGGGATACGCAGTATTTT

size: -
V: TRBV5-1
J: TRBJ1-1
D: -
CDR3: CASSLSGWGDTEAFF
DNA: TGCGCCAGCAGCCTTTCGGGATGGGGGGACACTGAAGCTTTCTTT

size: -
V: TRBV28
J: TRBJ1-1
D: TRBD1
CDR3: CASQPGGQGREAFF
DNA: TGTGCCAGCCAACCCGGGGGACAGGGACGTGAAGCTTTCTTT

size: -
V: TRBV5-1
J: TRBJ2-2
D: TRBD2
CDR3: CASSLSSGNLNTGELFF
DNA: TGCGCCAGCAGCTTGAGTAGCGGGAATCTGAACACCGGGGAGCTGTTTTTT

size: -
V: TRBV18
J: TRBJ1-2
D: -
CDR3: CASSPGETESYGYTF
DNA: TGTGCCAGCTCACCGGGTGAGACCGAAAGCTATGGCTACACCTTC

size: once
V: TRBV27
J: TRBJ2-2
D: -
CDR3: CASSLQDFTGELFF
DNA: TGTGCCAGCAGTTTGCAGGACTTCACCGGGGAGCTGTTTTTT

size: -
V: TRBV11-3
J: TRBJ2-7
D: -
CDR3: CASSLDKSTVF
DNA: TGTGCCAGCAGCTTAGATAAGTCGACCGTCTTC

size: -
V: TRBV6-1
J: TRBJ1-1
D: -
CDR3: CASSEFKVTEAFF
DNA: TGTGCCAGCAGTGAATTTAAGGTCACTGAAGCTTTCTTT

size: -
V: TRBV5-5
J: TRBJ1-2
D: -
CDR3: CASSLGRGYGYTF
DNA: TGTGCCAGCAGCTTGGGGAGGGGGTATGGCTACACCTTC

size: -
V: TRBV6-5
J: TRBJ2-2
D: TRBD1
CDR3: CASRGTEPNTGELFF
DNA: TGTGCCAGCAGGGGGACAGAGCCCAACACCGGGGAGCTGTTTTTT

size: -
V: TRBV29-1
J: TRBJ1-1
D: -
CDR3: CSAERRLATEAFF
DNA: TGCAGCGCCGAAAGGAGGCTGGCCACTGAAGCTTTCTTT

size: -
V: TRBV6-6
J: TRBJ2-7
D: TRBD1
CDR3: CASSQPGTGHYYEQYF
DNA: TGTGCCAGCAGTCAACCCGGGACAGGTCACTACTACGAGCAGTACTTC

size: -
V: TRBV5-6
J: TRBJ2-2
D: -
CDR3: CASSPLGTPNTGELFF
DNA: TGTGCCAGCAGCCCCCTCGGGACTCCGAACACCGGGGAGCTGTTTTTT

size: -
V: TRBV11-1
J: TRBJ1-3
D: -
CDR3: CASSPGGDTQNTIYF
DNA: TGTGCCAGCAGCCCCGGGGGCGACACTCAAAACACCATATATTTT

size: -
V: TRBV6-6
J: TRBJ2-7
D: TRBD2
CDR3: CASSYSLAGGDEQYF
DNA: TGTGCCAGCAGTTACAGTCTAGCGGGGGGTGATGAGCAGTACTTC

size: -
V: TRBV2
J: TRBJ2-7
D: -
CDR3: CASSQRSDSF
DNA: TGTGCCAGCAGTCAGCGGTCAGACAGCTTC

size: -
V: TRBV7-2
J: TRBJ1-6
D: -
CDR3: CASSSSAGITPLHF
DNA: TGTGCCAGCAGCTCGAGCGCAGGAATAACACCCCTCCACTTT

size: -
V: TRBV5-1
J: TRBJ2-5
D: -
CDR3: CASAGDRAQYF
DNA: TGCGCCAGCGCAGGGGATAGGGCCCAGTACTTC

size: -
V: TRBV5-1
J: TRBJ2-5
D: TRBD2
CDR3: CASSLEPSGGAETQYF
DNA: TGCGCCAGCAGCTTGGAGCCTAGCGGGGGGGCGGAGACCCAGTACTTC

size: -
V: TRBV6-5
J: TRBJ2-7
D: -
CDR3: CASSASRGYEQYF
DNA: TGTGCCAGCAGTGCCTCGCGGGGCTACGAGCAGTACTTC

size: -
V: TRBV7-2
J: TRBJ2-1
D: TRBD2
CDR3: CASSLSSGNNEQFF
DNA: TGTGCCAGCAGCTTATCTAGCGGCAACAATGAGCAGTTCTTC

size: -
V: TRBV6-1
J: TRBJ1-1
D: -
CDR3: CASSENWNTEAFF
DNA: TGTGCCAGCAGTGAAAACTGGAACACTGAAGCTTTCTTT

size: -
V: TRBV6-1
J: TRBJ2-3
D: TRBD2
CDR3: CASSETSGGADTQYF
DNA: TGTGCCAGCAGTGAAACTAGCGGGGGTGCAGATACGCAGTATTTT

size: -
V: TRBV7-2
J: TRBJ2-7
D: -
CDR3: CASSLWLETYEQYF
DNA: TGTGCCAGCAGCTTATGGCTAGAGACCTACGAGCAGTACTTC

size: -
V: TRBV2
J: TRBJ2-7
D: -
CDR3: CASSEQSAYEQYF
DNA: TGTGCCAGCAGTGAACAGAGTGCCTACGAGCAGTACTTC

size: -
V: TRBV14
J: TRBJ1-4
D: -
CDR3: CASSKEGRLPEKLFF
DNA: TGTGCCAGCAGCAAAGAGGGGAGGTTGCCTGAAAAACTGTTTTTT

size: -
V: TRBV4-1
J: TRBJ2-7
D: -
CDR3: CASSPRPHDGRDQSYEQYF
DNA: TGCGCCAGCAGCCCACGGCCCCACGACGGCAGAGACCAATCCTACGAGCAGTACTTC

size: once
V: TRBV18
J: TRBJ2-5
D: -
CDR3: CASSPVDRSETQYF
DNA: TGTGCCAGCTCACCAGTAGACCGTTCGGAGACCCAGTACTTC

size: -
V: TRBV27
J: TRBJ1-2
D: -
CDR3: CASSLRGRGLIRDGYTF
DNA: TGTGCCAGCAGTTTAAGGGGCAGGGGTCTGATTAGGGATGGCTACACCTTC

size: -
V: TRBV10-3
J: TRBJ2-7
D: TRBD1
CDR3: CAIGDSYEQYF
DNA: TGTGCCATCGGGGACAGCTACGAGCAGTACTTC

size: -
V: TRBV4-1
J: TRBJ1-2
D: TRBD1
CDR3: CANPDRVNYGYTF
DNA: TGCGCCAACCCGGACAGGGTAAACTATGGCTACACCTTC

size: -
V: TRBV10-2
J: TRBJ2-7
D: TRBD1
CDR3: CASRDGQGEYF
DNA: TGCGCCAGCAGGGACGGACAGGGGGAATACTTC